These 21 T cell receptor beta chains were sequenced from one sample in a study of T cell therapy after organ transplantation. Noted time point: 20-29 weeks after completion of therapy. Libraries were prepared by immunoSEQ multiplex PCR; TCRdb keeps only in-frame clonotypes and omits some of them. The sample lists 3,000 to 4,000 clones, 55% to 70% occurring once. Which antigens these TCRs recognize remains unknown. The specimen was CD8+ T cells from blood, collected after autologous CMV-specific T cell therapy. These receptors originate from a human patient who had received a solid organ transplant and had CMV disease. Some T cells may trace back to the graft donor.

This chain uses TRBV11-1 with TRBJ2-7; TRBD1 matches at 7 bases. Germline V gives CDR1 SGHAT, CDR2 FQDESV (reference sequence). CDR3 size: 17 residues. V gave up 5 bases and J gave up 2 bases; unmatched junction bases: 15. DNA of the CDR3: TGTGCCAGCAGCCACCGCGGATCCGGGACAGATACCTACGAGCAGTACTTC. This codes for CASSHRGSGTDTYEQYF.

The chain links TRBV6-1 to TRBJ1-3; no firm D call. Trimming removed 3 bases from V and 3 bases from J, with 12 bases in between. This CDR3 is 15 amino acids long. Germline-derived CDR1 and CDR2 are MNHNS and SASEGT. For the CDR3, the DNA is TGTGCCAGCAGTGACTGGGGTAACGTTGGAAACACCATATATTTT. The encoded protein is CASSDWGNVGNTIYF.

The chain combines TRBV6-6 with TRBJ2-5; D remains unclear. The CDR3 totals 13 residues. The germline V gene encodes CDR1 MNHNY and CDR2 SVGAGI (reference sequence). V lost 9 bases and J lost 0, with 11 bases in between. The CDR3 spells CASGPNHQETQYF. CDR3 sequence (DNA): TGTGCCAGTGGTCCCAACCACCAAGAGACCCAGTACTTC.

This clone has just a few counts. The chain employs TRBV6-6 and TRBJ2-5; D uncertain. The V end lost 1 base, the J end lost 5 bases, and 14 bases lay between the germline ends. Germline CDR1 MNHNY, CDR2 SVGAGI (reference sequence). The CDR3 totals 15 residues. CDR3 protein: CASSYYPVGKETQYF. For the CDR3, the DNA is TGTGCCAGCAGTTACTACCCCGTTGGGAAGGAGACCCAGTACTTC.

The V gene is TRBV5-1, the J gene TRBJ2-7; TRBD2 matches 7 bases. J lost 7 bases, V lost 2 bases, and 6 bases had no gene match. The germline CDR1 and CDR2 sequences are SGHRS and YFSETQ. The CDR3 runs to 13 residues. CDR3 residues: CASSLYSGREQYF. The CDR3 bases are TGCGCCAGCAGCTTATATTCCGGGAGGGAGCAGTACTTC.

V is TRBV4-3 and J is TRBJ2-2; 8 positions match TRBD2. The trim removed 4 bases at V and 2 bases at J, leaving 12 bases unmatched. Germline CDR1 is LGHNA and CDR2 is YSLEER. The CDR3 loop spans 18 amino acids. CDR3 nucleotide sequence: TGCGCCAGCAGCCCCAGCGCAGCGGGGGATTATAACACCGGGGAGCTGTTTTTT. Amino acids: CASSPSAAGDYNTGELFF.

The chain has TRBV6-6 and TRBJ2-7; D uncertain. V was cut by 4 bases and J by 4 bases, with 8 bases left in between. The CDR3 has 12 amino acids. Germline CDR1 is MNHNY and CDR2 is SVGAGI (reference sequence). DNA for the CDR3: TGTGCCAGCAGTTTCGTGCAATACGAGCAGTACTTC. Translation: CASSFVQYEQYF.

The gene calls are TRBV19 and TRBJ2-7, with D unclear. Trimming removed 3 bases from V and 5 bases from J, with 8 bases in between. This CDR3 has 12 amino acids. CDR1 and CDR2 (germline): LNHDA, SQIVND (reference sequence). CDR3 amino acids: CASSISANEQYV. The CDR3 DNA reads as TGTGCCAGTAGTATCAGTGCGAACGAGCAGTACGTC.

Written as DNA, the CDR3 is TGTGCCAGCAGCCACGACAGGTTGGAAACCTACGAGCAGTACGTC. It yields the protein CASSHDRLETYEQYV. This chain uses TRBV5-4 with TRBJ2-7; TRBD1 is a possible D gene (6 bases). Germline CDR1 and CDR2: SGHNT and YYREEE (reference sequence). Trimming stripped 4 bases from V and 2 bases from J, with 16 bases between. This CDR3 has 15 amino acids.

The chain uses TRBV4-1 and TRBJ2-1, with D perhaps being TRBD1 or TRBD2 (5 bases each). The CDR3 loop spans 13 amino acids. Germline assignment: CDR1 MGHRA and CDR2 YSYEKL. Trimming stripped 3 bases from V and 8 bases from J, with 11 bases between. The CDR3 reads CASSHAGTHEQFF. In nucleotides, the CDR3 is TGCGCCAGCAGCCACGCCGGGACCCATGAGCAGTTCTTC.

The sample holds a few counts of this clone. The rearrangement joins TRBV4-2 to TRBJ1-1; D is unresolved. CDR1 LGHNA and CDR2 YNFKEQ come from the germline V gene. The CDR3 loop spans 14 amino acids. Trimming shortened V by 0 bases and J by 0 bases, and 5 bases separated the two germline ends. The CDR3 sequence is CASSQEALNTEAFF. CDR3 DNA: TGTGCCAGCAGCCAAGAGGCGTTGAACACTGAAGCTTTCTTT.

This clone was seen just once. This sequence joins TRBV5-6 and TRBJ2-2, with D perhaps TRBD1 or TRBD2 (5 bases each). Trimming removed 2 bases from V and 7 bases from J, with 9 bases in between. CDR3 length: 13 amino acids. Germline assignment: CDR1 SGHDT and CDR2 YYEEEE. The CDR3 DNA reads TGTGCCAGCAGCTTTTGGGGGATCGGGGAGCTGTTTTTT. Its translation: CASSFWGIGELFF.

The chain employs TRBV6-1 and TRBJ1-2, with D unclear. The CDR3 has 16 residues. V was pared by 0 bases and J by 4 bases, with 15 bases between. The germline CDR1 and CDR2 sequences are MNHNS and SASEGT. The CDR3 sequence is CASSEAYKGPGYGYTF. The CDR3 coding sequence is TGTGCCAGCAGTGAAGCGTATAAGGGTCCCGGCTATGGCTACACCTTC.

The chain is built from TRBV20-1 and TRBJ1-2; D remains ambiguous. V lost 5 bases and J lost 4, with 8 bases in between. The CDR3 spans 11 residues. The germline gives CDR1 DFQATT, CDR2 SNEGSKA (reference sequence). The CDR3 DNA sequence: TGCAGTGCTGCAGGTTCCTATGGCTACACCTTC. The encoded protein is CSAAGSYGYTF.

V gene TRBV12-5 combines with J gene TRBJ2-5; D is perhaps TRBD2 (5 bases). Trimming took 2 bases from V and 5 from J, leaving 12 bases between them. This CDR3 region has 14 residues. Per the germline V gene, CDR1 is LGHNT and CDR2 is FRNRAP. In DNA, the CDR3 is TGTGCTAGTGGTTTGTTGGGTTGGGAGGAGACCCAGTACTTC. As protein: CASGLLGWEETQYF.

The J gene is TRBJ2-7, the V gene TRBV7-6; 9 bases agree with TRBD1. CDR3 length: 14 residues. The J segment lost 5 bases and the V segment lost 5 bases, leaving 7 bases of the junction unmatched. Germline assignment: CDR1 SGHVS and CDR2 FNYEAQ. CDR3 bases: TGTGCCAGCAGCGCACTGACAGGGGGAAACGAGCAGTACTTC. This encodes CASSALTGGNEQYF.

The chain uses TRBV19 and TRBJ2-1; D may be TRBD1 (5 bases). The germline V gene encodes CDR1 LNHDA and CDR2 SQIVND (reference sequence). The CDR3 is 13 residues long. Trimming removed 7 bases from V and 8 bases from J, with 15 bases in between. CDR3 residues: CASMQGIRDEQFF. Written as DNA, the CDR3 is TGTGCCAGTATGCAGGGTATCCGAGATGAGCAGTTCTTC.

This chain's CDR3 is CASSLSVGNQPQHF. The CDR3 region has the DNA TGTGCCAGCAGTTTATCGGTCGGCAATCAGCCCCAGCATTTT. This chain uses TRBV27 with TRBJ1-5, with no clear D. Trimming shortened V by 0 bases and J by 2 bases, and 5 bases separated the two germline ends. The germline V gene has CDR1 MNHEY and CDR2 SMNVEV (reference sequence). CDR3 length: 14 residues.

The V gene is TRBV27, the J gene TRBJ2-1; 14 positions match TRBD2. Germline V gene sequence: CDR1 MNHEY, CDR2 SMNVEV (reference sequence). V lost 7 bases and J lost 7; bases outside the gene matches: 6. The CDR3 contains 15 residues. The CDR3, as DNA: TGTGCCAGCACGGAGGGGACTAGCGGGAGAAATGAGCAGTTCTTC. This translates into CASTEGTSGRNEQFF.

The chain is built from TRBV25-1 and TRBJ2-2; D possibly corresponds to TRBD1 (5 bases). V was shortened by 6 bases and J by 0 bases, with 8 bases between the two germline ends. Germline lookup yields CDR1 MGHDK and CDR2 SYGVNS. This CDR3 contains 14 residues. The CDR3 DNA reads as TGTGCCAGCAGCGACAGAACGAACACCGGGGAGCTGTTTTTT. Its protein is CASSDRTNTGELFF. The full variable domain, with the rest looked up from reference TRBV25-1 and TRBJ2-2, is EADIYQTPRYLVIGTGKKITLECSQTMGHDKMYWYQQDPGMELHLIHYSYGVNSTEKGDLSSESTVSRIRTEHFPLTLESARPSHTSQYLCASSDRTNTGELFFGEGSRLTVL.

The chain recombines TRBV19 with TRBJ2-5; TRBD2 is a possible D gene (6 bases). Trimming took off 4 bases at V and 0 bases at J, with 6 bases between the two ends. CDR1 is LNHDA, CDR2 SQIVND, per germline (reference sequence). The CDR3 consists of 13 residues. CDR3: CASSRDYQETQYF. The CDR3 DNA sequence: TGTGCCAGTAGTAGGGACTACCAAGAGACCCAGTACTTC.